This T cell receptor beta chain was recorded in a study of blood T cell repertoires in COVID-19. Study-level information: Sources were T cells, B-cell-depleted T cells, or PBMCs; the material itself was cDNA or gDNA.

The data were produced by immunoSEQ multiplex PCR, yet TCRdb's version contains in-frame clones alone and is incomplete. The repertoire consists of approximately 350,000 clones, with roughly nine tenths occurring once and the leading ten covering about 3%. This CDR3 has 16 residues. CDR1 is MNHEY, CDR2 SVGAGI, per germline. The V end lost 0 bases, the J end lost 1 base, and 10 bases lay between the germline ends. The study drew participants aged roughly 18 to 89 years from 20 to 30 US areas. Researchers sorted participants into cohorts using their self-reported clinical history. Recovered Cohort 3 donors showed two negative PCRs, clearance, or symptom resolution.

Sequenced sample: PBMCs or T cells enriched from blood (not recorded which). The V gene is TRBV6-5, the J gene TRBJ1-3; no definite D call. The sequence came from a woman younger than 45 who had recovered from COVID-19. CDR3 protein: CASSYSFSLSGNTIYF. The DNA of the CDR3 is TGTGCCAGCAGTTACTCGTTTTCGTTATCTGGAAACACCATATATTTT.